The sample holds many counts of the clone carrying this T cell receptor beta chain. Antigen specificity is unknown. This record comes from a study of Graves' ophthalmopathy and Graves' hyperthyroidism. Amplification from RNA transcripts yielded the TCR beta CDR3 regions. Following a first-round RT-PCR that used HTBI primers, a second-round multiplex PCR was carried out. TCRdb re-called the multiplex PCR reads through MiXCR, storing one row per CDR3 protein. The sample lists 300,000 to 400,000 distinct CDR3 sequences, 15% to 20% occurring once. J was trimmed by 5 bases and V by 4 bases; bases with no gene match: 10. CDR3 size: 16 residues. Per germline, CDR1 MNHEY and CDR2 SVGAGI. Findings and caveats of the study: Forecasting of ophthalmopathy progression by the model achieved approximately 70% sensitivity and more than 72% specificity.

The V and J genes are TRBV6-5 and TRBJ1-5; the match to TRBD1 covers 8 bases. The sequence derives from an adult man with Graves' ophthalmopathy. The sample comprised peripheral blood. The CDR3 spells CASSSSTRTGYQPQHF. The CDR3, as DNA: TGTGCCAGCAGTTCTTCCACTAGGACAGGGTATCAGCCCCAGCATTTT.